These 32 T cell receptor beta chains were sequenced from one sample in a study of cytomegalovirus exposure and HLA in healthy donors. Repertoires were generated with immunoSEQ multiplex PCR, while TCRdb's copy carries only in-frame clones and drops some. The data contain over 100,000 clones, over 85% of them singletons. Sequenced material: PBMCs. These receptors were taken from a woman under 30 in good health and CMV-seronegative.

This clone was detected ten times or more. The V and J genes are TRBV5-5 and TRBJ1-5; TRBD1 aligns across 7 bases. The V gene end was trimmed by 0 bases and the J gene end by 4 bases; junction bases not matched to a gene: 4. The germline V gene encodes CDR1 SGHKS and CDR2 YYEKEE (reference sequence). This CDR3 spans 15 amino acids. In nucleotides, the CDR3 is TGTGCCAGCAGCTTGGCCGGGACAGAGAATCAGCCCCAGCATTTT. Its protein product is CASSLAGTENQPQHF.

The CDR3 nucleotides are TGTGCCAGCAGCCAAGTGTCGGCAGGGAAGGGCTACGAGCAGTACTTC. It is translated as CASSQVSAGKGYEQYF. The chain couples TRBV14 to TRBJ2-7; D perhaps matches TRBD1 (5 bases). The CDR3 is 16 residues long. Germline values: CDR1 SGHDN, CDR2 FVKESK. Trimming shortened V by 1 base and J by 3 bases, and 16 bases separated the two germline ends.

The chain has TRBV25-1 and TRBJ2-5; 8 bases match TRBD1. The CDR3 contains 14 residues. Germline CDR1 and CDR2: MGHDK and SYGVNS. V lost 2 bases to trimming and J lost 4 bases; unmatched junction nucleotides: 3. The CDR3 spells CASSETRGRETQYF. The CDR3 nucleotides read TGTGCCAGCAGTGAAACCAGGGGGCGAGAGACCCAGTACTTC.

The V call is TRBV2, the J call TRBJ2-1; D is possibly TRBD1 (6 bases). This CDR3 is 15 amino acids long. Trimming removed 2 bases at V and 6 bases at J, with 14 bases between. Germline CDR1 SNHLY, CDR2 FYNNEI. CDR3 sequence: CASSERQAPVNEQFF. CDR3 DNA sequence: TGTGCCAGCAGTGAACGACAGGCCCCTGTCAATGAGCAGTTCTTC.

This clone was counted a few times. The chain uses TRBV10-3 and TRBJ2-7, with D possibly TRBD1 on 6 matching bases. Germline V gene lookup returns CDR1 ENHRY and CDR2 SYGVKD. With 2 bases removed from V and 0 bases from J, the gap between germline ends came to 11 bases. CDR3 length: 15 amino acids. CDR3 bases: TGTGCCATCAGTGAGGGTGAGGACAGCTCCTACGAGCAGTACTTC. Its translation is CAISEGEDSSYEQYF.

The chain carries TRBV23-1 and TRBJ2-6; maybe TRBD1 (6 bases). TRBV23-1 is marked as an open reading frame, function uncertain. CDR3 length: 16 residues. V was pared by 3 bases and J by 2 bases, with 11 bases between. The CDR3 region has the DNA TGCGCCAGCAGTCATTCACAGGGACCTGGGGCCAACGTCCTGACTTTC. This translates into CASSHSQGPGANVLTF.

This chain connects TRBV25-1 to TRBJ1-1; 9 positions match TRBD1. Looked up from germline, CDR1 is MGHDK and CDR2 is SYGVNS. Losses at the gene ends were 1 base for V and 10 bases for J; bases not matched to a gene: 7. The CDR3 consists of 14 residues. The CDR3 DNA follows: TGTGCCAGCAGTGAATCTTCCTGGACAGGGGTAGCTTTCTTT. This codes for CASSESSWTGVAFF.

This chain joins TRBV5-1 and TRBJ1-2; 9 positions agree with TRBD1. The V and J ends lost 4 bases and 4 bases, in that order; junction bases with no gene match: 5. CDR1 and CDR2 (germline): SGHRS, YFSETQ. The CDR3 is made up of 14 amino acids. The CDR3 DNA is TGCGCCAGCAGCCTGGGACAGGGACCCTATGGCTACACCTTC. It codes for CASSLGQGPYGYTF.

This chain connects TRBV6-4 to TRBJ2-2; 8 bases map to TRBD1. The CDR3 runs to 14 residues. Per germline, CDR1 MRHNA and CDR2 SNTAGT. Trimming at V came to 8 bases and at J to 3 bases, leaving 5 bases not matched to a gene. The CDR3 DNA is TGTGCCAGCTCTAGACAGGGGTACACCGGGGAGCTGTTTTTT. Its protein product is CASSRQGYTGELFF.

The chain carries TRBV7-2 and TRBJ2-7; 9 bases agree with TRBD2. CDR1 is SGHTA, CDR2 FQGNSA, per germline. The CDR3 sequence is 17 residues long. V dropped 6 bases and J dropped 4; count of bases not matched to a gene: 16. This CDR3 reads CASSHKPPSGGRYEQYF. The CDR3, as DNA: TGTGCCAGCAGTCATAAGCCCCCCAGCGGGGGGCGTTACGAGCAGTACTTC.

CDR3 bases: TGTGCCAGTAGTATCCCCCCAAGGACAGGGCCCGGTGGCTACACCTTC. It encodes CASSIPPRTGPGGYTF. V is TRBV19 and J is TRBJ1-2; 8 nucleotides align to TRBD1. This CDR3 has 16 residues. The germline V gene encodes CDR1 LNHDA and CDR2 SQIVND (reference sequence). V lost 3 bases, J lost 7 bases, and 13 bases stayed unmatched. The variable domain in full, with the rest retrieved from reference TRBV19 and TRBJ1-2, is DGGITQSPKYLFRKEGQNVTLSCEQNLNHDAMYWYRQDPGQGLRLIYYSQIVNDFQKGDIAEGYSVSREKKESFPLTVTSAQKNPTAFYLCASSIPPRTGPGGYTFGSGTRLTVV.

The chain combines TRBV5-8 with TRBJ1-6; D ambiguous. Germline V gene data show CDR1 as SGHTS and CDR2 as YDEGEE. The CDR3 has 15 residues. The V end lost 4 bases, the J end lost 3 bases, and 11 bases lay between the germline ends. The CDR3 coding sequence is TGTGCCAGCAGCCTCAGCGGTGGCTATAATTCACCCCTCCACTTT. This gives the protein CASSLSGGYNSPLHF.

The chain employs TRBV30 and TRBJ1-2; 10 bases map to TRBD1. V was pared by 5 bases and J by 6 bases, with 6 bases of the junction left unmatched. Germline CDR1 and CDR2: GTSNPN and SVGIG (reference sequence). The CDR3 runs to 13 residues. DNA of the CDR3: TGTGCCTGGGCCACCGGGACAGGGGATGGCTACACCTTC. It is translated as CAWATGTGDGYTF. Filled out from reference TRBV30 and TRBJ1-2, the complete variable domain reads SQTIHQWPATLVQPVGSPLSLECTVEGTSNPNLYWYRQAAGRGLQLLFYSVGIGQISSEVPQNLSASRPQDRQFILSSKKLLLSDSGFYLCAWATGTGDGYTFGSGTRLTVV.

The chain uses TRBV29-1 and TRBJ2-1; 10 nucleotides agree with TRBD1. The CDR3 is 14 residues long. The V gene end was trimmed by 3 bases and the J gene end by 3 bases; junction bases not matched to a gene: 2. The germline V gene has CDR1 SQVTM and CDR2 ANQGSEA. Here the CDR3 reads CSVDRDRGYNEQFF. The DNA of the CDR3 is TGCAGCGTTGATAGGGACAGGGGCTACAATGAGCAGTTCTTC.

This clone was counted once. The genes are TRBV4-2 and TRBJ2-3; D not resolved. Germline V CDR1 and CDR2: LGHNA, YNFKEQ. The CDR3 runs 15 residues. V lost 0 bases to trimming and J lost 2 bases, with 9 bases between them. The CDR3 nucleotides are TGTGCCAGCAGCCAAGAAAACTCCCCCACAGATACGCAGTATTTT. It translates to CASSQENSPTDTQYF.

CDR3 sequence: CASSPPTVTNYGYTF. The CDR3 bases are TGTGCCAGCAGCCCCCCGACAGTAACTAACTATGGCTACACCTTC. This chain joins TRBV7-9 and TRBJ1-2, with D possibly TRBD1 on 5 matching bases. From germline, CDR1 is SEHNR and CDR2 FQNEAQ (reference sequence). The V and J ends lost 5 bases and 0 bases respectively, with 13 bases between them. This CDR3 is 15 amino acids long.

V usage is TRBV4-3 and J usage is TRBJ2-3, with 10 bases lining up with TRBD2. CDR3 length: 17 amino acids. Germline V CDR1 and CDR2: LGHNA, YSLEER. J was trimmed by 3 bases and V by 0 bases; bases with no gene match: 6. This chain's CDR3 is CASSQEFSGGDTDTQYF. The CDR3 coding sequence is TGCGCCAGCAGCCAAGAGTTCAGCGGGGGGGATACAGATACGCAGTATTTT.

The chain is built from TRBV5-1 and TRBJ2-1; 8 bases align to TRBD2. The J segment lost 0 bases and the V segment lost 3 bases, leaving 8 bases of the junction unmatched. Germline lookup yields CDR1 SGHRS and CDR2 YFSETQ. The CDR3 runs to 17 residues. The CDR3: CASSSAGGASSYNEQFF. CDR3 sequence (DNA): TGCGCCAGCAGCTCCGCGGGGGGCGCCAGCTCCTACAATGAGCAGTTCTTC. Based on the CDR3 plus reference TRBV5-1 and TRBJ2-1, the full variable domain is KAGVTQTPRYLIKTRGQQVTLSCSPISGHRSVSWYQQTPGQGLQFLFEYFSETQRNKGNFPGRFSGRQFSNSRSEMNVSTLELGDSALYLCASSSAGGASSYNEQFFGPGTRLTVL.

CDR3 residues: CASSSMTGYEQYF. CDR3 coding DNA: TGTGCCAGCAGCTCGATGACGGGTTACGAGCAGTACTTC. The chain has TRBV5-4 and TRBJ2-7, with D uncertain. V was cut by 3 bases and J by 4 bases, with 11 bases left in between. CDR1 and CDR2 from the germline V gene are SGHNT and YYREEE (reference sequence). This CDR3 comprises 13 residues.

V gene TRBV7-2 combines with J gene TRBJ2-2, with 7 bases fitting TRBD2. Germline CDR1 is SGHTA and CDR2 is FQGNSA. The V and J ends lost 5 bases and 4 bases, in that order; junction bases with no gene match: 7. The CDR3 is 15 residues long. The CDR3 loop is CASSPGGKVTGELFF. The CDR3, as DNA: TGTGCCAGCAGCCCGGGGGGTAAAGTCACCGGGGAGCTGTTTTTT.

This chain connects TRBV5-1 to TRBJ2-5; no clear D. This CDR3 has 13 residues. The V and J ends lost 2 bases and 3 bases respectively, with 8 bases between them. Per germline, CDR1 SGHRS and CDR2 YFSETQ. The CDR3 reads CASSFLFEETQYF. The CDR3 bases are TGCGCCAGCAGCTTTTTATTCGAAGAGACCCAGTACTTC.

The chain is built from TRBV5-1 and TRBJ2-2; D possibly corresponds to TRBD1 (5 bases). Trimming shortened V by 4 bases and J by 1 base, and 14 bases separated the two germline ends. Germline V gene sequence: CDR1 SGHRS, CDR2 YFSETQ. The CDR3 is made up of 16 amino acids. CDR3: CASSLRADRNTGELFF. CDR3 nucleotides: TGCGCCAGCAGCCTCAGGGCAGACCGGAACACCGGGGAGCTGTTTTTT.

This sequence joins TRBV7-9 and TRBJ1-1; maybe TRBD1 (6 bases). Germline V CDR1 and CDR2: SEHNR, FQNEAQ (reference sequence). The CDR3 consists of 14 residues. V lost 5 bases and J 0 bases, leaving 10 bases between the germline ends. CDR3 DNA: TGTGCCAGCAGCATGGGACAACTGAACACTGAAGCTTTCTTT. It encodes CASSMGQLNTEAFF.

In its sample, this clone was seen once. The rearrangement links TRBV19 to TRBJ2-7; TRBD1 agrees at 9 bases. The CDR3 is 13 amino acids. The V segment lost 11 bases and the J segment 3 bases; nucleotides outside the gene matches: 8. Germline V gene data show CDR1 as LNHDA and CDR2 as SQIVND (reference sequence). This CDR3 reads CAGRDREDYEQYF. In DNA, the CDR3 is TGTGCCGGACGGGACAGGGAGGACTACGAGCAGTACTTC. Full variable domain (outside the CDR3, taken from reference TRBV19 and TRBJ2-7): DGGITQSPKYLFRKEGQNVTLSCEQNLNHDAMYWYRQDPGQGLRLIYYSQIVNDFQKGDIAEGYSVSREKKESFPLTVTSAQKNPTAFYLCAGRDREDYEQYFGPGTRLTVT.

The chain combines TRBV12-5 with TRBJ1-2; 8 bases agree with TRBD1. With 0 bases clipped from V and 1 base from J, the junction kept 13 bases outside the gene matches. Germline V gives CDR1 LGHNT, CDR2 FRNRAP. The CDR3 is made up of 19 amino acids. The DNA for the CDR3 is TGTGCTAGTGGTTTGGTGGTCGGTGCAGGGGGCCAATTTAACTATGGCTACACCTTC. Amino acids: CASGLVVGAGGQFNYGYTF.

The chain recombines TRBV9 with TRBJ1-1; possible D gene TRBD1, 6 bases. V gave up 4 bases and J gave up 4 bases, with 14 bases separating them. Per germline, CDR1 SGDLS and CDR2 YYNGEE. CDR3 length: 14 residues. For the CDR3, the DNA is TGTGCCAGCAGCCCCGGGGGGCGTACCACTGAAGCTTTCTTT. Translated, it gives CASSPGGRTTEAFF.

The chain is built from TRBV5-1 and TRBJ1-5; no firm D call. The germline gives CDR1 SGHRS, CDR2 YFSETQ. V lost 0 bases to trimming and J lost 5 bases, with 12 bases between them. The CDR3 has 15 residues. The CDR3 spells CASSLGGGGYQPQHF. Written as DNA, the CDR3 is TGCGCCAGCAGCTTGGGCGGCGGCGGGTATCAGCCCCAGCATTTT.

The CDR3 DNA follows: TGTGCCCTGGGCATGGTCGAGCGGGCAACAGATACGCAGTATTTT. As protein: CALGMVERATDTQYF. The genes are TRBV4-2 and TRBJ2-3; tentatively, D is TRBD2 (6 bases). V dropped 11 bases and J dropped 3 bases, with 21 bases sitting between them. The length of the CDR3 is 15 residues. Germline CDR1 LGHNA, CDR2 YNFKEQ.

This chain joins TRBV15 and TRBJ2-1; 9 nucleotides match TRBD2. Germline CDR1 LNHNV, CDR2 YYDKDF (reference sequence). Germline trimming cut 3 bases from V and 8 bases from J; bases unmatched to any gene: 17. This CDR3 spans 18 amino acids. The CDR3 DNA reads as TGTGCCACCAGCAGCCGACCGGGACTAGCCAAGGGGGGCGATGAGCAGTTCTTC. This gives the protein CATSSRPGLAKGGDEQFF.

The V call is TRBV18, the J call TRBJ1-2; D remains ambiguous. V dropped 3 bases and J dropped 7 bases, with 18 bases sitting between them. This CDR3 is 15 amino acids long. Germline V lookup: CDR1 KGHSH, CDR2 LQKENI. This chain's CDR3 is CASSPDPGVRRGYTF. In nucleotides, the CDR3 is TGTGCCAGCTCACCTGACCCGGGTGTCCGTCGTGGCTACACCTTC.

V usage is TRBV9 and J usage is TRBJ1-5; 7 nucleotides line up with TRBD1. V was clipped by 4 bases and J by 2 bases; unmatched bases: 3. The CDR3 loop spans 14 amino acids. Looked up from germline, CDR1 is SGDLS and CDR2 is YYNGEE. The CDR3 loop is CASSPTGGNQPQHF. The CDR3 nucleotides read TGTGCCAGCAGCCCAACAGGGGGCAATCAGCCCCAGCATTTT.

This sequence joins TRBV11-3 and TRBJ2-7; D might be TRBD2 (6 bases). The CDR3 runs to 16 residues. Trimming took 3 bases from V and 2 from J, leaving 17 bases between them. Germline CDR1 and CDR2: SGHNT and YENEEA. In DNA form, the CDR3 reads TGTGCCAGCAGCTTGCGGGACCTCCGAGGGACCTACGAGCAGTACTTC. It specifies CASSLRDLRGTYEQYF.